These 20 T cell receptor beta chains were all obtained from the same sample, sequenced in a study of T cell changes during pregnancy in multiple sclerosis. Sequencing was performed with immunoSEQ multiplex PCR; in TCRdb, only in-frame clones are kept and a portion is missing. The sample consists of 40,000 to 45,000 clones, almost 95% of them appearing once. Specimen: peripheral blood. These receptors originate from a female donor with multiple sclerosis, enrolled in a pregnancy study.

V usage is TRBV5-4 and J usage is TRBJ1-2; 9 nucleotides agree with TRBD1. The CDR3 loop spans 14 amino acids. After removal of 4 bases from V and 3 bases from J, the junction contained 4 bases not matched to a gene. Germline V lookup: CDR1 SGHNT, CDR2 YYREEE (reference sequence). CDR3 DNA: TGTGCCAGCAGCCCACGGACAGGGGACTATGGCTACACCTTC. Protein: CASSPRTGDYGYTF.

This clone appeared once. This sequence joins TRBV9 and TRBJ2-5; D is undetermined. Trimming took off 4 bases at V and 7 bases at J, with 17 bases between the two ends. CDR1 and CDR2 (germline): SGDLS, YYNGEE. The CDR3 contains 14 residues. CDR3 loop: CASSMTLIGGTQYF. For the CDR3, the DNA is TGTGCCAGCAGCATGACCCTCATTGGTGGGACCCAGTACTTC.

The V call is TRBV2, the J call TRBJ2-3; a weak D match, TRBD1 (6 bases). V lost 6 bases and J 4 bases, leaving 14 bases between the germline ends. The CDR3 runs to 14 residues. Germline CDR1 and CDR2: SNHLY and FYNNEI. CDR3 amino acids: CASRRQEKADTQYF. CDR3 nucleotide sequence: TGTGCCAGCAGAAGACAGGAAAAGGCAGATACGCAGTATTTT.

By proportion, this clone is medium-sized. This sequence joins TRBV7-2 and TRBJ2-5; 10 bases fit TRBD2. The CDR3 covers 16 residues. Trimming at V came to 4 bases and at J to 3 bases, leaving 8 bases not matched to a gene. Per the germline V gene, CDR1 is SGHTA and CDR2 is FQGNSA. The CDR3 sequence: CASSWGYLAGEETQYF. In DNA, the CDR3 is TGTGCCAGCAGCTGGGGATACCTAGCGGGAGAAGAGACCCAGTACTTC. The whole variable domain, filled in from reference TRBV7-2 and TRBJ2-5, reads GAGVSQSPSNKVTEKGKDVELRCDPISGHTALYWYRQSLGQGLEFLIYFQGNSAPDKSGLPSDRFSAERTGGSVSTLTIQRTQQEDSAVYLCASSWGYLAGEETQYFGPGTRLLVL.

The chain is built from TRBV7-7 and TRBJ2-5, with TRBD2 identical over 7 bases. V lost 3 bases, J lost 2 bases, and 3 bases stayed unmatched. The CDR3 covers 14 residues. Germline CDR1 is SSHAT and CDR2 is FNYEAQ (reference sequence). The CDR3 sequence is CASSLWEGQETQYF. The CDR3 nucleotides read TGTGCCAGCAGCTTGTGGGAGGGGCAAGAGACCCAGTACTTC.

For this clone: This sample also contains other DNA sequences that code for the same CDR3. The genes are TRBV18 and TRBJ2-3; the D gene is possibly TRBD2 (6 bases). Germline-derived CDR1 and CDR2 are KGHSH and LQKENI. The CDR3 is made up of 15 amino acids. The V end was cut by 3 bases, the J end by 0 bases, with 10 bases between. The CDR3 DNA sequence: TGTGCCAGCTCACCCCCGGGACTGAGCACAGATACGCAGTATTTT. Protein sequence: CASSPPGLSTDTQYF.

V is TRBV6-1 and J is TRBJ1-3; D is perhaps TRBD1 (5 bases). The CDR3 consists of 16 residues. Looked up from germline, CDR1 is MNHNS and CDR2 is SASEGT. V gave up 3 bases and J gave up 0 bases, with 12 bases separating them. CDR3 coding DNA: TGTGCCAGCAGTGAGTCCGGGACGGTCTCTGGAAACACCATATATTTT. Translation gives CASSESGTVSGNTIYF.

The sample holds one count of this clone. The chain has TRBV2 and TRBJ2-6; D gene uncertain. The CDR3 has 18 residues. Between the trimmed V and J ends, which lost 0 bases and 0 bases, there was a span of 12 bases. Germline CDR1 and CDR2: SNHLY and FYNNEI. CDR3 nucleotides: TGTGCCAGCAGTGAAGCGCTTCATGAGGTCTCTGGGGCCAACGTCCTGACTTTC. Residues: CASSEALHEVSGANVLTF.

The J gene is TRBJ2-1, the V gene TRBV27, with D possibly being TRBD2 (5 bases). V lost 5 bases, J lost 0 bases, and 17 bases lay in between. CDR3 length: 17 residues. CDR1 and CDR2 from the germline V gene are MNHEY and SMNVEV (reference sequence). This CDR3 reads CASSPRPFRGSYNEQFF. The CDR3 bases are TGTGCCAGCAGTCCCCGCCCTTTTCGGGGCTCCTACAATGAGCAGTTCTTC.

The gene calls are TRBV30 and TRBJ1-1, with TRBD1 as a possible D gene (6 bases). The germline V and J ends were trimmed by 7 bases and 3 bases, with 15 bases remaining between them. The CDR3 totals 13 residues. Germline V lookup: CDR1 GTSNPN, CDR2 SVGIG (reference sequence). The CDR3 DNA reads as TGTGCCTTGAGGGGGGGCGTTTACACTGAAGCTTTCTTT. It codes for CALRGGVYTEAFF.

The chain has TRBV5-1 and TRBJ2-7, with D tentatively TRBD1 (5 bases). V shed 0 bases and J shed 4 bases, with 17 bases lying between them. The CDR3 is 16 amino acids. Germline V CDR1 and CDR2: SGHRS, YFSETQ. The CDR3 coding sequence is TGCGCCAGCAGCTTGGGTACGACAGCGATGGAATACGAGCAGTACTTC. This encodes CASSLGTTAMEYEQYF. Combining the CDR3 with reference TRBV5-1 and TRBJ2-7 gives the whole variable domain KAGVTQTPRYLIKTRGQQVTLSCSPISGHRSVSWYQQTPGQGLQFLFEYFSETQRNKGNFPGRFSGRQFSNSRSEMNVSTLELGDSALYLCASSLGTTAMEYEQYFGPGTRLTVT.

V gene TRBV6-1 combines with J gene TRBJ2-6; D may correspond to TRBD1 or TRBD2 (5 bases each). The germline gives CDR1 MNHNS, CDR2 SASEGT. V was trimmed by 4 bases and J by 0 bases, leaving 13 bases between them. This CDR3 contains 17 residues. CDR3 loop: CASSVRGALSGANVLTF. In DNA, the CDR3 is TGTGCCAGCAGTGTTCGAGGGGCTCTCTCTGGGGCCAACGTCCTGACTTTC.

The chain joins TRBV4-1 to TRBJ2-2; TRBD1 might be the D (6 bases). Germline loops: CDR1 MGHRA, CDR2 YSYEKL. Trimming stripped 5 bases from V and 2 bases from J, with 9 bases between. This CDR3 has 14 amino acids. CDR3 loop: CASSWGPNTGELFF. As DNA, the CDR3 is TGCGCCAGCAGCTGGGGGCCCAACACCGGGGAGCTGTTTTTT.

J is TRBJ1-1 and V is TRBV28; D gene unclear. CDR1 and CDR2 from the germline V gene are MDHEN and SYDVKM. V gave up 5 bases and J gave up 1 base, with 14 bases separating them. The CDR3 runs 15 residues. The CDR3: CASSAIDGPNTEAFF. The CDR3 DNA is TGTGCCAGCAGTGCAATCGACGGCCCGAACACTGAAGCTTTCTTT.

The V and J genes are TRBV7-9 and TRBJ2-7; D is uncertain. With 1 base removed from V and 3 bases from J, the gap between germline ends came to 7 bases. Per the germline V gene, CDR1 is SEHNR and CDR2 is FQNEAQ (reference sequence). The CDR3 is 13 amino acids. CDR3 sequence reads: CASSLVPGYEQYF. CDR3 DNA: TGTGCCAGCAGCTTAGTCCCTGGCTACGAGCAGTACTTC. Looking up the rest from reference TRBV7-9 and TRBJ2-7 gives the full variable domain: DTGVSQNPRHKITKRGQNVTFRCDPISEHNRLYWYRQTLGQGPEFLTYFQNEAQLEKSRLLSDRFSAERPKGSFSTLEIQRTEQGDSAMYLCASSLVPGYEQYFGPGTRLTVT.

This sequence joins TRBV6-1 and TRBJ2-1; D is ambiguous. Per the germline V gene, CDR1 is MNHNS and CDR2 is SASEGT. This CDR3 region has 14 residues. Deletions cut 4 bases from V and 8 bases from J, with 15 bases between. CDR3 nucleotides: TGTGCCAGCAGTGGACGGGTCCCTTTGGATGAGCAGTTCTTC. Its translation is CASSGRVPLDEQFF.

This clone is medium-sized by share. The chain uses TRBV4-1 and TRBJ1-5; D remains ambiguous. CDR1 is MGHRA and CDR2 is YSYEKL in the germline V gene. The CDR3 has 13 residues. Trimming took 1 base from V and 9 from J, leaving 10 bases between them. The CDR3 region is CASSQVRLGPQHF. CDR3 bases: TGCGCCAGCAGCCAAGTCCGGTTGGGGCCCCAGCATTTT.

This clone came up a few times. The chain uses TRBV5-4 and TRBJ2-2; 12 nucleotides match TRBD1. Germline trimming cut 2 bases from V and 3 bases from J; bases unmatched to any gene: 8. Germline CDR1 reads SGHNT; CDR2 reads YYREEE (reference sequence). This CDR3 has 18 residues. CDR3: CASSFPGTGGRDTGELFF. For the CDR3, the DNA is TGTGCCAGCAGCTTTCCCGGGACAGGGGGCCGGGACACCGGGGAGCTGTTTTTT.

This chain connects TRBV6-5 to TRBJ1-1, with D unclear. Germline loops: CDR1 MNHEY, CDR2 SVGAGI. This CDR3 contains 13 residues. V lost 2 bases to trimming and J lost 1 base, with 5 bases between them. CDR3 in amino acids: CASSYIGNTEAFF. The CDR3 coding sequence is TGTGCCAGCAGTTACATTGGGAACACTGAAGCTTTCTTT.

This chain connects TRBV18 to TRBJ1-4; D ambiguous. Trimming cost V 3 bases and J 5 bases, with 7 bases left between them. Germline CDR1 is KGHSH and CDR2 is LQKENI. This CDR3 has 13 residues. The CDR3, as DNA: TGTGCCAGCTCACCGGACCAGAATGAAAAACTGTTTTTT. Translation: CASSPDQNEKLFF.